The entry that follows covers one T cell receptor beta chain sequence. Its antigen is still unknown. This PCR relied on a set of 60 Vbeta primers and 13 Jbeta primers. TCRdb keeps only in-frame clones here, not all; method: immunoSEQ multiplex PCR. The table has about 110,000 clones, roughly 80% seen once. The data were taken from a study of cytomegalovirus exposure and HLA in healthy donors. Germline V gene sequence: CDR1 MGHRA, CDR2 YSYEKL. Losses at the gene ends were 0 bases for V and 0 bases for J; bases not matched to a gene: 1. CDR3 size: 16 residues. General study findings and limits: The likely origin of a cluster of highly shared sequence variants was a sequencing artifact. CMV serostatus was the sole immune exposure data available. Across donors, most TCRs were seen rarely, yet some public ones were widespread. It was confirmed in vitro that a few of the CMV-associated chains were specific for CMV antigens.

This receptor was identified in a middle-aged woman in good health and CMV-seropositive. This sequence joins TRBV4-1 and TRBJ2-3; TRBD2 matches 9 bases. Sample: PBMCs. The CDR3 region has the DNA TGCGCCAGCAGCCAAGATACTAGCGGGAGCACAGATACGCAGTATTTT. It codes for CASSQDTSGSTDTQYF.